This TCR beta chain was captured by sequencing in a study of CD8 T cells in ankylosing spondylitis. Findings of the study overall: Ankylosing spondylitis blood seemed to carry a telltale TCR beta motif made of several highly homologous variants. Existing reports had already noted some motif variants in reactive arthritis synovial fluid and blood. With a CD8+ phenotype, disease-linked clones were relatively rare in peripheral blood. In ankylosing spondylitis patients, matched synovial fluid reportedly showed significant enrichment of disease-linked clones.

With molecular barcodes, quantitative 5'-RACE was used to make the TCR beta libraries. TCRdb recomputed calls from the 5' RACE reads with MiXCR, one row per CDR3 protein. Of approximately 540,000 distinct CDR3 sequences detected, roughly 12% appear once; the ten largest clones hold over 6.5%. Per germline, CDR1 ENHRY and CDR2 SYGVKD. Unmatched junction bases numbered 5, after V lost 11 bases and J lost 5 bases. The CDR3 spans 12 residues. This clonotype was seen a few times. Its antigen is still unknown. The V call is TRBV10-3, the J call TRBJ2-7; 11 bases fit TRBD1. The TCR comes from a male donor with ankylosing spondylitis. The source material was blood, either unsorted or a sorted T cell fraction (not recorded which). The CDR3 region is CAVGQGANEQYF. CDR3 DNA sequence: TGTGCCGTAGGACAGGGGGCCAACGAGCAGTACTTC.